One sample yielded the 5 T cell receptor beta chains listed below, sequenced in a study of monozygotic twins with inflammatory bowel disease. No DNA is given; TCRdb re-called the 5' RACE reads and lists each CDR3 protein once. This sample's clone table lists 420,000 or so distinct CDR3 sequences. Sequenced input: blood. The receptors shown here come from a human donor with ulcerative colitis or Crohn's disease, or a healthy co-twin of an affected twin (not recorded which).

This chain links TRBV28 with TRBJ2-5; absent DNA, TCRdb's TRBD1 call cannot be checked. From germline, CDR1 is MDHEN and CDR2 SYDVKM. The length of the CDR3 is 15 residues. This chain's CDR3 is CASSLFGTYQETQYF.

The genes are TRBV5-1 and TRBJ2-1; the TCRdb D gene call, TRBD1, has no DNA to confirm it. The germline CDR1 and CDR2 sequences are SGHRS and YFSETQ. The CDR3 is 15 residues long. CDR3 amino acids: CASSLAQGALGEQFF.

The V gene is TRBV2, the J gene TRBJ1-2; the D call from TCRdb, TRBD1, cannot be confirmed without DNA. This CDR3 is built from 14 residues. Germline CDR1 SNHLY, CDR2 FYNNEI. This chain's CDR3 is CASRIERLNYGYTF.

The chain is built from TRBV5-5 and TRBJ1-6; TCRdb returns TRBD1, unconfirmable since there is no DNA. The CDR3 is made up of 18 amino acids. CDR1 and CDR2 from the germline V gene are SGHKS and YYEKEE (reference sequence). The CDR3 spells CASSLARTALRGNSPLHF.

This sequence joins TRBV28 and TRBJ2-5; checking the TCRdb D call of TRBD1 is not possible without DNA. CDR1 and CDR2 from the germline V gene are MDHEN and SYDVKM. The CDR3 has 14 residues. The CDR3 spells CASSLPRGVETQYF.